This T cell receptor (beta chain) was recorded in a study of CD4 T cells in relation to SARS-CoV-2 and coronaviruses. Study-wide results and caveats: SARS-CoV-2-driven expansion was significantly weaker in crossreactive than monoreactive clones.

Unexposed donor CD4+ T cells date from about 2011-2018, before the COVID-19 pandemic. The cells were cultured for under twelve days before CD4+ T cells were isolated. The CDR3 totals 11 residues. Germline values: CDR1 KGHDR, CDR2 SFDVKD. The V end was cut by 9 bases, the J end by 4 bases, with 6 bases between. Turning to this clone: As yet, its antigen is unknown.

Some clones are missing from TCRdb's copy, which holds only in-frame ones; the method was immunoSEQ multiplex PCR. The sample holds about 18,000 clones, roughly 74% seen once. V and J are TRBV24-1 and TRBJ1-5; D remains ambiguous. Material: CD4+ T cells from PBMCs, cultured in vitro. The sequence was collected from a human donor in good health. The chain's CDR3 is CATGRNQPQHF. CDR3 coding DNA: TGTGCCACCGGTAGGAATCAGCCCCAGCATTTT.